The sequence of this T cell receptor beta chain was determined in a study of early T cells in non-severe SARS-CoV-2 infection. The wider study: Chains from this unsorted whole-blood bulk RNA could not be paired. Whole-study results and caveats: Private and CD4 specificities were missed by VDJdb matching, skewed to anti-spike CD8.

The V segment lost 1 base and the J segment 8 bases; nucleotides outside the gene matches: 7. The CDR3 has 15 residues. The germline V gene has CDR1 SGHTA and CDR2 FQGNSA. This clonotype has only one observation. Its target is unknown. Unique molecular identifiers tagged individual cDNA molecules. MiXCR was run by TCRdb on the 5' RACE reads, yielding one entry per CDR3 protein. The data contain 75,000 to 100,000 distinct CDR3 sequences, over 15% of them singletons. V and J are TRBV7-2 and TRBJ2-4, with 8 bases that match TRBD1. Sequencing was done on a sample of whole blood. The TCR sequence derives from an adult who was a healthcare worker with PCR-confirmed SARS-CoV-2 infection or an uninfected control (not recorded which). The CDR3 sequence is CASSLGFGQGDIQYF. The CDR3, as DNA: TGTGCCAGCAGCTTAGGGTTTGGACAGGGTGACATTCAGTACTTC.